The 25 T cell receptor beta chains below all came from one sample that was sequenced in a study of blood T cell repertoires in COVID-19. The protocol was immunoSEQ multiplex PCR, while the TCRdb copy is restricted to in-frame clones and leaves out a portion. The table has 200,000 to 250,000 clones, more than 75% seen once; the top ten hold 1.6%. The sequencing sample was made of PBMCs or T cells enriched from blood (not recorded which). The receptors stem from a woman aged 45-65 years who had recovered from COVID-19.

The count of this clone is one. The rearrangement joins TRBV5-1 to TRBJ1-3, with D possibly TRBD1 on 6 matching bases. The V end lost 7 bases, the J end lost 7 bases, and 15 bases lay between the germline ends. CDR3 length: 13 amino acids. Germline lookup yields CDR1 SGHRS and CDR2 YFSETQ. The CDR3 loop is CASREVRGNTIYF. CDR3 DNA: TGCGCCAGCCGGGAGGTCAGGGGTAACACCATATATTTT.

V usage is TRBV9 and J usage is TRBJ2-3; 9 bases agree with TRBD2. The CDR3 spans 16 residues. In germline, CDR1 is SGDLS, CDR2 YYNGEE. V was clipped by 3 bases and J by 1 base; unmatched bases: 6. CDR3 nucleotides: TGTGCCAGCAGCGCCTATAGCGGGAGAGGCACAGATACGCAGTATTTT. Translating gives CASSAYSGRGTDTQYF.

The CDR3 DNA is TGTGCCAGCAGTCGGGACTCCTATAGCACAGATACGCAGTATTTT. Encoded protein: CASSRDSYSTDTQYF. The rearrangement joins TRBV6-5 to TRBJ2-3; TRBD2 might be the D (6 bases). The CDR3 is made up of 15 amino acids. Trimming removed 5 bases at V and 0 bases at J, with 12 bases between. Germline V gene lookup returns CDR1 MNHEY and CDR2 SVGAGI.

This chain connects TRBV27 to TRBJ2-2; 9 nucleotides align to TRBD2. CDR1 is MNHEY and CDR2 is SMNVEV in the germline V gene (reference sequence). The CDR3 length is 17 residues. V shed 4 bases and J 2 bases; nucleotides not matched to a gene: 8. The CDR3 sequence: CASSSLPGLANTGELFF. The CDR3 DNA reads TGTGCCAGCAGTTCACTCCCGGGACTAGCTAACACCGGGGAGCTGTTTTTT.

The gene calls are TRBV7-2 and TRBJ1-2; 10 bases are a match to TRBD1. CDR1 and CDR2 (germline): SGHTA, FQGNSA. CDR3 length equals 15 residues. V shed 2 bases, J shed 7 bases, and the junction held 7 bases outside the gene matches. CDR3 sequence (DNA): TGTGCCAGCAGCTTAACGACGACAGGGGGCGGTGGCTACACCTTC. It specifies CASSLTTTGGGGYTF.

The J gene is TRBJ1-1, the V gene TRBV27, with D hard to call. Trimming cost V 7 bases and J 7 bases, with 10 bases left between them. CDR3 length: 11 residues. The germline V gene encodes CDR1 MNHEY and CDR2 SMNVEV (reference sequence). CDR3 nucleotide sequence: TGTGCCAGCAAGAGAGCGGGTGAAGCTTTCTTT. This gives the protein CASKRAGEAFF.

The chain has TRBV6-6 and TRBJ2-2, with TRBD1 matching 8 bases. The CDR3 sequence is 15 residues long. Trimming cost V 7 bases and J 2 bases; bases outside gene matches: 6. CDR1 and CDR2 from the germline V gene are MNHNY and SVGAGI (reference sequence). The DNA of the CDR3 is TGTGCCAGCACTGAGACAGGGGCCAACACCGGGGAGCTGTTTTTT. It is translated as CASTETGANTGELFF.

The rearrangement uses TRBV7-9 and TRBJ2-3; D is perhaps TRBD2 (6 bases). With 5 bases removed from V and 2 bases from J, the gap between germline ends came to 14 bases. CDR3 length equals 15 residues. Per the germline V gene, CDR1 is SEHNR and CDR2 is FQNEAQ (reference sequence). CDR3 DNA sequence: TGTGCCAGCAGCCCGAGTAGCGGCCTCACAGATACGCAGTATTTT. Encoded protein: CASSPSSGLTDTQYF.

This CDR3 is CASSLTSLPDTQYF. The CDR3 DNA sequence: TGTGCCAGCAGCTTAACGTCGCTACCAGATACGCAGTATTTT. The V and J genes are TRBV7-3 and TRBJ2-3; D is unclear. V dropped 0 bases and J dropped 4 bases, with 8 bases sitting between them. Germline CDR1 and CDR2: SGHTA and FQGTGA. The CDR3 consists of 14 residues. The full variable domain, rest sourced from reference TRBV7-3 and TRBJ2-3, is GAGVSQTPSNKVTEKGKYVELRCDPISGHTALYWYRQSLGQGPEFLIYFQGTGAADDSGLPNDRFFAVRPEGSVSTLKIQRTERGDSAVYLCASSLTSLPDTQYFGPGTRLTVL.

The chain carries TRBV28 and TRBJ2-7, with a possible D match to TRBD1 (6 bases). V was trimmed by 6 bases and J by 3 bases, leaving 12 bases between them. In germline, CDR1 is MDHEN, CDR2 SYDVKM. CDR3 length equals 13 residues. CDR3 residues: CASRGAGVYEQYF. For the CDR3, the DNA is TGTGCCAGCAGAGGGGCAGGGGTCTACGAGCAGTACTTC.

The rearrangement uses TRBV5-5 and TRBJ2-3; 10 nucleotides line up with TRBD2. V shed 3 bases and J 5 bases; nucleotides not matched to a gene: 9. Germline V gene sequence: CDR1 SGHKS, CDR2 YYEKEE (reference sequence). CDR3 size: 16 residues. The CDR3 spells CASSYGLAASVDTQYF. CDR3 coding DNA: TGTGCCAGCAGCTACGGACTAGCGGCCTCTGTAGATACGCAGTATTTT.

The rearrangement links TRBV28 to TRBJ2-2; no clear D gene. V was shortened by 2 bases and J by 4 bases, with 17 bases between the two germline ends. The CDR3 consists of 17 residues. The germline V gene encodes CDR1 MDHEN and CDR2 SYDVKM. The chain's CDR3 is CASSLPRHETATGELFF. In nucleotides, the CDR3 is TGTGCCAGCAGTTTACCCCGACATGAAACGGCCACCGGGGAGCTGTTTTTT. The variable domain in full, completed from reference TRBV28 and TRBJ2-2, reads DVKVTQSSRYLVKRTGEKVFLECVQDMDHENMFWYRQDPGLGLRLIYFSYDVKMKEKGDIPEGYSVSREKKERFSLILESASTNQTSMYLCASSLPRHETATGELFFGEGSRLTVL.

In this sample, this clone turned up many times. The rearrangement uses TRBV7-2 and TRBJ1-5; no reliable D call. The V end lost 2 bases, the J end lost 0 bases, and 8 bases lay between the germline ends. The CDR3 totals 15 residues. Per germline, CDR1 SGHTA and CDR2 FQGNSA. The CDR3 loop reads CASSLLVDSNQPQHF. The CDR3 nucleotides are TGTGCCAGCAGCTTATTAGTTGATAGCAATCAGCCCCAGCATTTT.

The gene calls are TRBV5-1 and TRBJ2-1; D ambiguous. Trimming stripped 2 bases from V and 6 bases from J, with 12 bases between. Germline assignment: CDR1 SGHRS and CDR2 YFSETQ. The CDR3 has 14 amino acids. As DNA, the CDR3 is TGCGCCAGCAGCTTCGACTCTCCTGGCAATGAGCAGTTCTTC. Amino acids: CASSFDSPGNEQFF.

The V call is TRBV5-1, the J call TRBJ2-3; 9 positions match TRBD2. The germline gives CDR1 SGHRS, CDR2 YFSETQ. J gave up 4 bases and V 2 bases, and 17 bases lay outside the gene matches. CDR3 length: 19 amino acids. CDR3 in amino acids: CASSLILAGVVGFADTQYF. In nucleotides, the CDR3 is TGCGCCAGCAGCTTAATATTAGCGGGAGTTGTAGGTTTTGCAGATACGCAGTATTTT.

The V gene is TRBV7-9, the J gene TRBJ2-7; 8 nucleotides agree with TRBD2. The J segment lost 5 bases and the V segment lost 6 bases, leaving 12 bases of the junction unmatched. Germline lookup yields CDR1 SEHNR and CDR2 FQNEAQ (reference sequence). The CDR3 is made up of 15 amino acids. DNA for the CDR3: TGTGCCAGCAGACGTAGCGGGAATCGAGGCGACGAGCAGTACTTC. Its translation is CASRRSGNRGDEQYF.

This clone came up once. The rearrangement uses TRBV10-1 and TRBJ2-7, with 7 bases aligning to TRBD2. Germline CDR1 is WNHNN and CDR2 is SYGVQD (reference sequence). CDR3 length equals 13 residues. V lost 5 bases to trimming and J lost 6 bases; unmatched junction nucleotides: 7. CDR3 DNA: TGCGCCAGCAGTCCCGGGGGGTCCCTCGAGCAGTACTTC. Protein: CASSPGGSLEQYF.

The rearrangement links TRBV7-9 to TRBJ1-2; a weak D match, TRBD1 (5 bases). Trimming took 0 bases from V and 3 from J, leaving 8 bases between them. Germline CDR1 SEHNR, CDR2 FQNEAQ (reference sequence). This CDR3 is built from 14 residues. The CDR3 DNA reads TGTGCCAGCAGCTTAGCGCAGGGTTACTATGGCTACACCTTC. Its protein product is CASSLAQGYYGYTF.

The chain employs TRBV5-6 and TRBJ2-3, with 9 nucleotides matching TRBD2. V trimming: 2 bases; J trimming: 2 bases; junction bases outside the gene matches: 6. Germline CDR1 and CDR2: SGHDT and YYEEEE. This CDR3 has 16 amino acids. The CDR3: CASSFWPSGTTDTQYF. The CDR3 region has the DNA TGTGCCAGCAGCTTCTGGCCTAGCGGGACCACAGATACGCAGTATTTT. The entire variable domain, with the rest obtained from reference TRBV5-6 and TRBJ2-3, is as follows: DAGVTQSPTHLIKTRGQQVTLRCSPKSGHDTVSWYQQALGQGPQFIFQYYEEEERQRGNFPDRFSGHQFPNYSSELNVNALLLGDSALYLCASSFWPSGTTDTQYFGPGTRLTVL.

The V and J genes are TRBV7-2 and TRBJ2-2; 8 positions match TRBD1. The V gene's germline CDR1 is SGHTA and CDR2 FQGNSA. The CDR3 runs 15 residues. With V trimmed by 4 bases and J by 6 bases, 7 bases remained unmatched. CDR3 region: CASSSQDREAGELFF. CDR3 DNA sequence: TGTGCCAGCAGCTCGCAGGACAGGGAGGCCGGGGAGCTGTTTTTT.

This chain links TRBV10-3 with TRBJ2-2; D is perhaps TRBD2 (6 bases). V lost 10 bases and J 1 base, leaving 13 bases between the germline ends. Germline V gene sequence: CDR1 ENHRY, CDR2 SYGVKD. The CDR3 totals 14 residues. This CDR3 reads CATGGGLNTGELFF. DNA of the CDR3: TGTGCCACCGGGGGAGGACTGAACACCGGGGAGCTGTTTTTT.

The chain is built from TRBV5-1 and TRBJ2-7; 8 nucleotides align to TRBD1. Per the germline V gene, CDR1 is SGHRS and CDR2 is YFSETQ. The CDR3 extends over 20 amino acids. With V trimmed by 0 bases and J by 2 bases, 19 bases remained unmatched. The CDR3 region is CASSLVPAEDRAVWAYEQYF. DNA for the CDR3: TGCGCCAGCAGCTTGGTCCCCGCGGAGGACAGGGCTGTATGGGCCTACGAGCAGTACTTC.

The J gene is TRBJ2-6, the V gene TRBV7-9; D possibly corresponds to TRBD1 (7 bases). CDR3 length: 17 residues. Trimming cost V 5 bases and J 0 bases, with 14 bases left between them. Germline V lookup: CDR1 SEHNR, CDR2 FQNEAQ (reference sequence). This chain's CDR3 is CASSPGGWDSGANVLTF. The CDR3 DNA follows: TGTGCCAGCAGCCCAGGGGGGTGGGACTCTGGGGCCAACGTCCTGACTTTC.

V and J are TRBV5-1 and TRBJ1-6; no clear D. Per germline, CDR1 SGHRS and CDR2 YFSETQ. This CDR3 comprises 13 residues. Trimming removed 1 base from V and 6 bases from J, with 5 bases in between. The CDR3 protein is CASSLTGNSPLHF. DNA of the CDR3: TGCGCCAGCAGCTTGACGGGTAATTCACCCCTCCACTTT.

The chain carries TRBV16 and TRBJ1-5, with a tentative D call TRBD1 (5 bases). Germline V lookup: CDR1 KGHSY, CDR2 FQNENV. Between the trimmed V and J ends, which lost 4 bases and 7 bases, there was a span of 11 bases. The CDR3 contains 13 residues. CDR3 in DNA: TGTGCCAGCAGCCTGACCGACAGACAGCCCCAGCATTTT. This gives the protein CASSLTDRQPQHF.